This T cell receptor (beta chain) was profiled in a study of T cell responses to AZD1222 COVID-19 vaccine. Some second doses came at about 4 weeks and others at about 12 weeks; these were pooled. Profiled with immunoSEQ multiplex PCR; TCRdb holds only in-frame clones, not every one. The sample has more than 95,000 clones; more than 65% are singletons. Study outcomes and limitations: Elevations in Spike-specific TCR breadth and depth followed administration of two AZD1222 doses. Possibly, clonal diversity was underestimated; donors were largely white British and included more females. Repertoire sampling occurred only after the peak T cell response.

Germline V gene data show CDR1 as SGHRS and CDR2 as YFSETQ. The length of the CDR3 is 14 residues. Between the trimmed V and J ends, which lost 4 bases and 12 bases, there was a span of 20 bases. Comment on this clone: What it recognizes is unknown.

This chain uses TRBV5-1 with TRBJ2-1; no clear D. This specimen was peripheral blood, taken 28 days after the second AZD1222 dose. The receptor was derived from an adult who received the AZD1222 COVID-19 vaccine. In nucleotides, the CDR3 is TGCGCCAGCAGCCCCGGAATGCCCATCTTGCGGCAGTTCTTC. It specifies CASSPGMPILRQFF. Based on the CDR3 plus reference TRBV5-1 and TRBJ2-1, the full variable domain is KAGVTQTPRYLIKTRGQQVTLSCSPISGHRSVSWYQQTPGQGLQFLFEYFSETQRNKGNFPGRFSGRQFSNSRSEMNVSTLELGDSALYLCASSPGMPILRQFFGPGTRLTVL.